This T cell receptor (beta chain) was recovered during a study of CD8+ T cells in alopecia areata. Overall study context: Each of the treated patients was given oral tofacitinib, 5 to 10 mg twice daily, for moderate-to-severe alopecia areata. Tofacitinib therapy lasting 6 to 18 months was followed by 6 months off drug.

Looked up from germline, CDR1 is GTSNPN and CDR2 is SVGIG (reference sequence). Trimming at V came to 3 bases and at J to 2 bases, leaving 1 base not matched to a gene. This CDR3 has 13 residues. As to this clone: Its target is not known.

Both peripheral blood and punch biopsies of lesional scalp skin were obtained from patients who had alopecia areata. RNA extraction and reverse transcription yielded cDNA as sequencing template. Sequenced by immunoSEQ multiplex PCR; TCRdb stores in-frame clones only, minus some. The table includes fewer than 20,000 clones, about 70% detected once. Study-level points and caveats: Normal scalp had lower clonality than lesional scalp, with alopecia totalis/universalis lesions showing this most strongly. Mice showed TCR sharing more clearly than patients did, possibly owing to HLA.

The chain has TRBV30 and TRBJ1-5; 7 nucleotides align to TRBD1. The receptor was isolated from a human donor with alopecia areata. Specimen: skin, collected at week 0. Here the CDR3 reads CAWRGTGNQPQHF. The DNA of the CDR3 is TGTGCCTGGAGGGGGACAGGCAATCAGCCCCAGCATTTT.